The clone carrying this TCR beta chain came up once. As yet, its antigen is unknown. The data were taken from a study of response to subunit inactivated influenza vaccine. TCRdb recomputed calls from the RT-PCR reads with MiXCR, one row per CDR3 protein. Of about 530,000 distinct CDR3 sequences listed, around 11% are singletons. The CDR3 consists of 13 residues. The germline V gene has CDR1 SGHNT and CDR2 YYREEE (reference sequence). V lost 4 bases and J lost 5, with 11 bases in between. Broader study findings: Only a handful of new T cells, the authors suggested, are recruited with each seasonal influenza vaccination.

The TCR originated in a man between 50 and 59 years old who received an inactivated influenza vaccine. The genes are TRBV5-4 and TRBJ2-3; no reliable D call. This sample comprised PBMCs from blood, obtained on the day of vaccination. The CDR3 protein is CASSPQLIDTQYF. In DNA form, the CDR3 reads TGTGCCAGCAGCCCGCAGCTTATAGATACGCAGTATTTT.